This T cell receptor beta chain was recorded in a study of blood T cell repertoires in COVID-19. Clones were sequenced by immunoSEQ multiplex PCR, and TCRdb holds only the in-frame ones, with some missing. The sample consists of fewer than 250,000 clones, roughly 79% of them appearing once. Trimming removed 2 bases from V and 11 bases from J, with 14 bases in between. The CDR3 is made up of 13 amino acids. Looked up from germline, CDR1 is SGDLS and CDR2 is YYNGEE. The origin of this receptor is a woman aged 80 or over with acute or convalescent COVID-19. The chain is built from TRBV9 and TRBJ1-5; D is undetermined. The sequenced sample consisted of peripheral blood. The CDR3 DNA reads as TGTGCCAGCAGCGTGTGCAGGATAGAAGCCCAGCATTTT. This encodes CASSVCRIEAQHF.